This T cell receptor beta chain is drawn from a study of cytomegalovirus exposure and HLA in healthy donors. Study-level points and caveats: What a later analysis reportedly showed was that an Asian-associated ancestry cluster had fewer N-insertions than the approximately 670-donor mean. When the data were analyzed later, several of the most significant clusters appeared to be linked to common viral pathogens.

CDR3 size: 12 residues. Trimming pared 5 bases from V and 5 bases from J, leaving 9 bases between. The germline V gene encodes CDR1 SGHTA and CDR2 FQGNSA. It was with 60 Vbeta and 13 Jbeta primers that the PCR ran. Method: immunoSEQ multiplex PCR; TCRdb's copy keeps in-frame clones and lacks some. In the table there are around 150,000 clones, more than 65% of which are singletons. Comment on this clone: Antigen: not known.

This chain uses TRBV7-2 with TRBJ2-5; D not certain. This TCR came from a woman aged 40 to 50 in good health and CMV-seropositive. The sample was PBMCs. CDR3 coding DNA: TGTGCCAGCAGCGCGTCTAGGGAGACCCAGTACTTC. The encoded protein is CASSASRETQYF.